What follows describes a single T cell receptor (beta chain). Its matching antigen is unknown. Trimming removed 0 bases at V and 6 bases at J, with 9 bases between. Germline CDR1 is MNHEY and CDR2 is SVGEGT. CDR3 length: 14 residues. This record comes from a study of T cell responses to AZD1222 COVID-19 vaccine. The study, taken as a whole, reports: Clonal diversity was possibly underestimated, and white British individuals and females predominated among donors. Among spike-specific TCRs, nearly half reportedly target unmutated variant regions.

Assay: immunoSEQ multiplex PCR; the TCRdb copy retains only in-frame clones and omits some. The table has about 120,000 clones, 85% to 90% seen once; the top ten hold more than 2.5%. The clonotype originates from an adult in good health. The rearrangement joins TRBV6-2 or TRBV6-3 to TRBJ2-1, with unresolved D. This specimen consisted of peripheral blood, obtained on day 0 of AZD1222 vaccination. CDR3 nucleotide sequence: TGTGCCAGCAGTTACTCTCGGTTAGTCAATGAGCAGTTCTTC. Protein: CASSYSRLVNEQFF.